One and the same sample provided the 9 T cell receptor beta chains below, sequenced in a study of brain T cells in children with intractable seizures. Repertoires were generated with immunoSEQ multiplex PCR, while TCRdb's copy carries only in-frame clones and drops some. The sample yields about 110,000 clones, 94% seen once. The sample was peripheral blood, taken at surgery. These receptors all stem from a boy younger than two with hemimegalencephaly and intractable seizures.

This clone has just one count. The chain recombines TRBV4-2 with TRBJ2-1, with 13 bases identical to TRBD2. V trimming: 0 bases; J trimming: 9 bases; junction bases outside the gene matches: 2. Germline loops: CDR1 LGHNA, CDR2 YNFKEQ. The CDR3 consists of 15 residues. The CDR3 DNA sequence: TGTGCCAGCAGCCAAGATAGGACTAGCGGGGGTGAGCAGTTCTTC. Residues: CASSQDRTSGGEQFF.

Turning to this clone: Other nucleotide sequences in the sample specify the same CDR3. This rearrangement joins TRBV6-5 to TRBJ1-2; 9 nucleotides match TRBD1. The CDR3 length is 14 residues. J gave up 5 bases and V 0 bases, and 1 base lay outside the gene matches. The germline V gene has CDR1 MNHEY and CDR2 SVGAGI. The CDR3 region is CASSYSTGGYGYTF. DNA for the CDR3: TGTGCCAGCAGTTACTCGACAGGGGGGTATGGCTACACCTTC.

The rearrangement joins TRBV4-3 to TRBJ2-2; tentative D call: TRBD1 (5 bases). Trimming cost V 4 bases and J 2 bases, with 11 bases left between them. The CDR3 is 15 amino acids. Per germline, CDR1 LGHNA and CDR2 YSLEER. CDR3 in DNA: TGCGCCAGCAGCCGCGAGGACACTAACACCGGGGAGCTGTTTTTT. Encoded protein: CASSREDTNTGELFF.

The chain combines TRBV28 with TRBJ2-1; 9 positions match TRBD1. Germline V gene lookup returns CDR1 MDHEN and CDR2 SYDVKM. The CDR3 consists of 14 residues. Losses at the gene ends were 8 bases for V and 6 bases for J; bases not matched to a gene: 8. The chain's CDR3 is CASSRDRVVNEQFF. The CDR3 DNA reads TGTGCCAGCTCCCGGGACAGGGTCGTCAATGAGCAGTTCTTC.

The rearrangement links TRBV9 to TRBJ2-7; D is uncertain. The CDR3 totals 15 residues. V was trimmed by 4 bases and J by 0 bases, leaving 14 bases between them. Germline V gene data show CDR1 as SGDLS and CDR2 as YYNGEE. Here the CDR3 reads CASSPDGRISYEQYF. The CDR3 DNA reads TGTGCCAGCAGCCCAGATGGGCGTATCTCCTACGAGCAGTACTTC.

This clone is a singleton in its sample. The CDR3 protein is CAGGTASLGEAFF. As DNA, the CDR3 is TGTGCCGGGGGGACAGCCTCCCTGGGTGAAGCTTTCTTT. The gene calls are TRBV6-5 and TRBJ1-1; 7 bases align to TRBD1. The germline gives CDR1 MNHEY, CDR2 SVGAGI. The CDR3 is made up of 13 amino acids. V lost 11 bases, J lost 7 bases, and 13 bases stayed unmatched.

The V and J genes are TRBV24-1 and TRBJ2-1, with 11 bases lining up with TRBD2. The V gene's germline CDR1 is KGHDR and CDR2 SFDVKD. Unmatched junction bases numbered 0, after V lost 2 bases and J lost 4 bases. This CDR3 is built from 15 residues. The CDR3 nucleotides read TGTGCCACCAGTGATTGGACTAGCGGGTACAATGAGCAGTTCTTC. Protein sequence: CATSDWTSGYNEQFF.

The CDR3 here is CASRRPPNQPQHF. The CDR3 bases are TGTGCCAGCCGGAGACCTCCAAATCAGCCCCAGCATTTT. V usage is TRBV28 and J usage is TRBJ1-5; D gene ambiguous. The germline CDR1 and CDR2 sequences are MDHEN and SYDVKM. This CDR3 contains 13 residues. V was pared by 8 bases and J by 4 bases, with 12 bases between. The whole variable domain, remainder taken from reference TRBV28 and TRBJ1-5, is DVKVTQSSRYLVKRTGEKVFLECVQDMDHENMFWYRQDPGLGLRLIYFSYDVKMKEKGDIPEGYSVSREKKERFSLILESASTNQTSMYLCASRRPPNQPQHFGDGTRLSIL.

The chain links TRBV28 to TRBJ1-5; unclear D gene. CDR1 is MDHEN, CDR2 SYDVKM, per germline. V lost 8 bases and J 4 bases, leaving 6 bases between the germline ends. The CDR3 loop spans 11 amino acids. The CDR3 sequence is CASPSNQPQHF. In DNA form, the CDR3 reads TGTGCCAGCCCGTCGAATCAGCCCCAGCATTTT.